The rows below give T cell receptor beta chains drawn from one sample of a study of cytomegalovirus exposure and HLA in healthy donors. The assay was immunoSEQ multiplex PCR, and TCRdb's table has in-frame clones only and misses some. The sample carries 220,000 or so clones, more than 60% recorded once. Material: PBMCs. The receptors here all came from a man aged 45-65 years in good health and CMV-seronegative. Both conserved end residues are part of each CDR3. The order of the fields is clone size, D gene, V gene, J gene, CDR3 DNA, CDR3 protein. The D gene is left open where the match is weak. The size of a clone is reported for some rows only, either as once, few or many, or as a class for expanded clones.

clone_size: -; d_call: TRBD1; v_call: TRBV6-1; j_call: TRBJ1-2; cdr3_nt: TGTGCCAGCAGTGAATTTTCCCCGGGACAGAACTATGGCTACACCTTC; cdr3_aa: CASSEFSPGQNYGYTF
clone_size: once; d_call: -; v_call: TRBV4-1; j_call: TRBJ2-7; cdr3_nt: TGCGCCAGCAGCCGAGCGGGACAGGAGGGAACCTACGAGCAGTACTTC; cdr3_aa: CASSRAGQEGTYEQYF
clone_size: -; d_call: TRBD1; v_call: TRBV11-2; j_call: TRBJ1-1; cdr3_nt: TGTGCCAGCAGCTTGCCCACGGGGACAGGATTTGAAGCTTTCTTT; cdr3_aa: CASSLPTGTGFEAFF
clone_size: -; d_call: -; v_call: TRBV10-3; j_call: TRBJ2-7; cdr3_nt: TGTGCCATCAATAAGGGACTCCTCTACGAGCAGTACTTC; cdr3_aa: CAINKGLLYEQYF
clone_size: -; d_call: TRBD1; v_call: TRBV29-1; j_call: TRBJ2-2; cdr3_nt: TGCAGCGCCCTTCCCGGGACAGGGGCTACCGGGGAGCTGTTTTTT; cdr3_aa: CSALPGTGATGELFF
clone_size: -; d_call: TRBD2; v_call: TRBV15; j_call: TRBJ2-1; cdr3_nt: TGTGCCACCAGCCGAGCGGGGGCGGGAGAAAGCTACAATGAGCAGTTCTTC; cdr3_aa: CATSRAGAGESYNEQFF
clone_size: -; d_call: -; v_call: TRBV28; j_call: TRBJ2-1; cdr3_nt: TGTGCCAGCAGTGTCGGGAAAGTTGAGCAGTTCTTC; cdr3_aa: CASSVGKVEQFF
clone_size: -; d_call: -; v_call: TRBV15; j_call: TRBJ2-3; cdr3_nt: TGTGCCACCAGCAGACAACTCAGGGGATTCGGAGATACGCAGTATTTT; cdr3_aa: CATSRQLRGFGDTQYF
clone_size: -; d_call: -; v_call: TRBV7-2; j_call: TRBJ1-6; cdr3_nt: TGTGCCAGCAGCTTAGTCTGGGTCTATCAGGATTCACCCCTCCACTTT; cdr3_aa: CASSLVWVYQDSPLHF
clone_size: -; d_call: -; v_call: TRBV5-4; j_call: TRBJ2-3; cdr3_nt: TGTCCACCTTCGACTTTAAGCACAGATACGCAGTATTTT; cdr3_aa: CPPSTLSTDTQYF
clone_size: -; d_call: -; v_call: TRBV10-3; j_call: TRBJ2-7; cdr3_nt: TGTGCCATCAGTGCCCCGGGGGCGGGAGAGACCTACGAGCAGTACTTC; cdr3_aa: CAISAPGAGETYEQYF
clone_size: few; d_call: TRBD1; v_call: TRBV9; j_call: TRBJ1-1; cdr3_nt: TGTGCCAGCAGCCAGGACAGGCAATTTTTAAGGAACACTGAAGCTTTCTTT; cdr3_aa: CASSQDRQFLRNTEAFF
clone_size: few; d_call: -; v_call: TRBV18; j_call: TRBJ2-7; cdr3_nt: TGTGCCAGCTCGGAAGGGGGCGGGAACGAGCAGTACTTC; cdr3_aa: CASSEGGGNEQYF
clone_size: -; d_call: -; v_call: TRBV5-1; j_call: TRBJ1-3; cdr3_nt: TGCGCCAGCAGCTTAGGGGGTACTGGAAACACCATATATTTT; cdr3_aa: CASSLGGTGNTIYF
clone_size: -; d_call: TRBD1; v_call: TRBV6-4; j_call: TRBJ2-5; cdr3_nt: TGTGCCAGCGACCACAGGGGTAGGGAGACCCAGTACTTC; cdr3_aa: CASDHRGRETQYF
clone_size: -; d_call: TRBD1; v_call: TRBV30; j_call: TRBJ1-4; cdr3_nt: TGTGCCTGGGACGGGACAGGGCGGGGTGAAAAACTGTTTTTT; cdr3_aa: CAWDGTGRGEKLFF
clone_size: -; d_call: TRBD2; v_call: TRBV27; j_call: TRBJ2-7; cdr3_nt: TGTGCCAGCAGTCCAACGACTAGCGGGAAATACGAGCAGTACTTC; cdr3_aa: CASSPTTSGKYEQYF
clone_size: once; d_call: TRBD1; v_call: TRBV4-2; j_call: TRBJ2-5; cdr3_nt: TGTGCCAGCAGCCAAGATCGAGGGACAGGGGAAGAGACCCAGTACTTC; cdr3_aa: CASSQDRGTGEETQYF
clone_size: -; d_call: TRBD1; v_call: TRBV7-9; j_call: TRBJ2-3; cdr3_nt: TGTGCCAGCAGCCCAAGCAGGGGGAATTCAGATACGCAGTATTTT; cdr3_aa: CASSPSRGNSDTQYF
clone_size: -; d_call: -; v_call: TRBV14; j_call: TRBJ1-2; cdr3_nt: TGTGCCAGCAGCCAACAGAACTATGGCTACACCTTC; cdr3_aa: CASSQQNYGYTF
clone_size: few; d_call: TRBD1; v_call: TRBV7-7; j_call: TRBJ2-7; cdr3_nt: TGTGCTAGCAGCCCGACAGGGTCCCACGAGCAGTACTTC; cdr3_aa: CASSPTGSHEQYF